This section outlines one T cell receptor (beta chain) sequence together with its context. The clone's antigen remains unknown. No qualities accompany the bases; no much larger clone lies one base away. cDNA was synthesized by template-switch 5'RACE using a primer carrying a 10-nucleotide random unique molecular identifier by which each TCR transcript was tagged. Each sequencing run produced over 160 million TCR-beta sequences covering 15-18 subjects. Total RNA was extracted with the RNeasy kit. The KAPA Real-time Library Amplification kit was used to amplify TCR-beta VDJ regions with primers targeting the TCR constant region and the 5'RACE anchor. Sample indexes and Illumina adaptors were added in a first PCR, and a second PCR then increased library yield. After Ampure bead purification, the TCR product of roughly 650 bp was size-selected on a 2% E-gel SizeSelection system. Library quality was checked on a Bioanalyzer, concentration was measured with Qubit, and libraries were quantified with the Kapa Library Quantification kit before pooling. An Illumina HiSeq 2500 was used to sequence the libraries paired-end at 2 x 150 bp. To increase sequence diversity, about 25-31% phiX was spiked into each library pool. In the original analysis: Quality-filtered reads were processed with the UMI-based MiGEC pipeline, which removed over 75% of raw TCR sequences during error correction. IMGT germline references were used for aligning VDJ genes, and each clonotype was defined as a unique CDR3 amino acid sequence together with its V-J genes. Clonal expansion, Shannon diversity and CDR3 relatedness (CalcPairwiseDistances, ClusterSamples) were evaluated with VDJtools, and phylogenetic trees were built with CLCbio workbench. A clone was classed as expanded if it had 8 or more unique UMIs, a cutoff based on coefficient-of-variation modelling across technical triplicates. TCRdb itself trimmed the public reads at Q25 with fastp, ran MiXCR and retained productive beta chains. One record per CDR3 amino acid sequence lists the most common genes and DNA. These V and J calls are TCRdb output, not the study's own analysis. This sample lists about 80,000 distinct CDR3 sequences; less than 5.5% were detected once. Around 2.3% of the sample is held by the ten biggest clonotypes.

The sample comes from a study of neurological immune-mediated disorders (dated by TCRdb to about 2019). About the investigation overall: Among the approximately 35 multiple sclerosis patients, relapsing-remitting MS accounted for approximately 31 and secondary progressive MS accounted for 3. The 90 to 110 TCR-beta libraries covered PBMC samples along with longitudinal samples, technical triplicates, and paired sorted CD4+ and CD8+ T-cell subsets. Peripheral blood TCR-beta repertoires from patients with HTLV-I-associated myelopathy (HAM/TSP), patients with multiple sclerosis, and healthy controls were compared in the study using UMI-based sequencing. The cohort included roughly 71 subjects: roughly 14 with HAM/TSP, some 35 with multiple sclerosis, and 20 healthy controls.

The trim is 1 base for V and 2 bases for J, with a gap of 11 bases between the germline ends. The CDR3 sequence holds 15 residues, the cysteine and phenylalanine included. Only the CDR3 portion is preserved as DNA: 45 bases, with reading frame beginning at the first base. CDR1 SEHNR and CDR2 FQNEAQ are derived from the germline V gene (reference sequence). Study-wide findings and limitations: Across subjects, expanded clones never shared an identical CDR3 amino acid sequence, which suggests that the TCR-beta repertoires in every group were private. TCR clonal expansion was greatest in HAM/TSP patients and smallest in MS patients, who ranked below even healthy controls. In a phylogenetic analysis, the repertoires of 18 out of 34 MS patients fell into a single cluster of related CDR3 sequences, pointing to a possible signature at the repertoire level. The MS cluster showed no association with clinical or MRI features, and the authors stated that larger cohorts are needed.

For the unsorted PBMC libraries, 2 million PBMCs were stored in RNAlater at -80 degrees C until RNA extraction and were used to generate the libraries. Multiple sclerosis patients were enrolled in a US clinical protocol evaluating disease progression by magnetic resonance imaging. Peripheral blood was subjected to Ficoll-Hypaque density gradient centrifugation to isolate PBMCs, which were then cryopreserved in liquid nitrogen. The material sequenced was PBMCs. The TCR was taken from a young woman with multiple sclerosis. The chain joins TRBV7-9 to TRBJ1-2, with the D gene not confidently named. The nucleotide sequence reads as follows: TGTGCCAGCAGCTTAGGTATGGAAGGAAACTATGGCTACACCTTC. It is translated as CASSLGMEGNYGYTF.